Listed below are T cell receptor beta chains from one sample, sequenced in a study of shared clonotypes between healthy human individuals. The assay was immunoSEQ multiplex PCR, and TCRdb's table has in-frame clones only and misses some. The sample contains approximately 940,000 clones, 76% of which appear only once. The sample consisted of memory CD4+ T cells sorted from blood. The receptors shown here come from a man between 18 and 35 years old in good health. Both conserved end residues are part of each CDR3. A D gene is named only where the DNA matches it firmly. A clone size is listed for some rows: how often the clone was seen (once, few, many), or a class if it is expanded.

V gene: TRBV7-2
D gene: TRBD1
CDR3 length: 15
J gene: TRBJ2-7
clone size: .
CDR3 protein: CASRYSGTDPYEQYF
CDR3 DNA: TGTGCCAGCAGGTATTCCGGGACAGATCCCTACGAGCAGTACTTC

V gene: TRBV9
D gene: .
CDR3 length: 16
J gene: TRBJ1-1
clone size: .
CDR3 protein: CASSPRGRGQNTEAFF
CDR3 DNA: TGTGCCAGCAGCCCGAGAGGTCGTGGGCAAAACACTGAAGCTTTCTTT

V gene: TRBV18
D gene: .
CDR3 length: 16
J gene: TRBJ2-1
clone size: .
CDR3 protein: CASSPMTLAANNEQFF
CDR3 DNA: TGTGCCAGCTCACCGATGACTTTAGCGGCTAACAATGAGCAGTTCTTC

V gene: TRBV19
D gene: .
CDR3 length: 12
J gene: TRBJ1-2
clone size: .
CDR3 protein: CASSILGQGYTF
CDR3 DNA: TGTGCCAGTAGTATATTGGGTCAGGGCTACACCTTC

V gene: TRBV7-2
D gene: .
CDR3 length: 15
J gene: TRBJ1-2
clone size: few
CDR3 protein: CASSSWTSGDYGYTF
CDR3 DNA: TGTGCCAGCAGCTCCTGGACGTCTGGGGACTATGGCTACACCTTC

V gene: TRBV9
D gene: TRBD1
CDR3 length: 15
J gene: TRBJ1-2
clone size: .
CDR3 protein: CASTRQGRNDYGYTF
CDR3 DNA: TGTGCCAGCACCAGACAGGGGAGGAACGACTATGGCTACACCTTC

V gene: TRBV7-8
D gene: .
CDR3 length: 11
J gene: TRBJ2-3
clone size: few
CDR3 protein: CASSLVDTQYF
CDR3 DNA: TGTGCCAGCAGTTTGGTAGATACGCAGTATTTT

V gene: TRBV29-1
D gene: TRBD1
CDR3 length: 14
J gene: TRBJ2-5
clone size: .
CDR3 protein: CSVDPDRGVETQYF
CDR3 DNA: TGCAGCGTTGATCCCGACAGGGGTGTGGAGACCCAGTACTTC

V gene: TRBV28
D gene: TRBD2
CDR3 length: 13
J gene: TRBJ2-1
clone size: .
CDR3 protein: CASSPRLANEQFF
CDR3 DNA: TGTGCCAGCAGCCCTCGACTAGCCAATGAGCAGTTCTTC

V gene: TRBV5-4
D gene: .
CDR3 length: 14
J gene: TRBJ2-3
clone size: once
CDR3 protein: CASSLGRGTDTQYF
CDR3 DNA: TGTGCCAGCAGCTTGGGAAGGGGCACAGATACGCAGTATTTT

V gene: TRBV10-2
D gene: TRBD1
CDR3 length: 15
J gene: TRBJ1-1
clone size: .
CDR3 protein: CASREEGQGSTEAFF
CDR3 DNA: TGCGCCAGCAGAGAAGAGGGACAGGGGAGCACTGAAGCTTTCTTT

V gene: TRBV18
D gene: .
CDR3 length: 14
J gene: TRBJ1-3
clone size: .
CDR3 protein: CASSQEAAGNTIYF
CDR3 DNA: TGTGCCAGCTCACAGGAGGCCGCTGGAAACACCATATATTTT

V gene: TRBV30
D gene: .
CDR3 length: 14
J gene: TRBJ1-1
clone size: .
CDR3 protein: CAWSPNRGNTEAFF
CDR3 DNA: TGTGCCTGGAGCCCAAACCGGGGGAACACTGAAGCTTTCTTT

V gene: TRBV5-1
D gene: .
CDR3 length: 16
J gene: TRBJ2-3
clone size: .
CDR3 protein: CASSLGTTSGTDTQYF
CDR3 DNA: TGCGCCAGCAGCCTCGGGACCACTTCTGGCACAGATACGCAGTATTTT

V gene: TRBV6-6
D gene: .
CDR3 length: 13
J gene: TRBJ1-3
clone size: .
CDR3 protein: CASSSDTGNTIYF
CDR3 DNA: TGTGCCAGCAGCTCAGACACTGGAAACACCATATATTTT

V gene: TRBV7-2
D gene: .
CDR3 length: 14
J gene: TRBJ2-7
clone size: few
CDR3 protein: CASSTGSYLYEQYF
CDR3 DNA: TGTGCCAGCAGTACAGGATCGTATCTCTACGAGCAGTACTTC

V gene: TRBV6-1
D gene: .
CDR3 length: 13
J gene: TRBJ2-7
clone size: .
CDR3 protein: CASSEEQAYEQYF
CDR3 DNA: TGTGCCAGCAGTGAGGAACAGGCCTACGAGCAGTACTTC

V gene: TRBV2
D gene: .
CDR3 length: 13
J gene: TRBJ2-2
clone size: once
CDR3 protein: CASRLTVPGELFF
CDR3 DNA: TGTGCCAGCAGGCTGACGGTCCCCGGGGAGCTGTTTTTT

V gene: TRBV18
D gene: .
CDR3 length: 15
J gene: TRBJ2-7
clone size: .
CDR3 protein: CASSQTWGGLNEQYF
CDR3 DNA: TGTGCCAGCTCACAAACCTGGGGGGGGCTGAACGAGCAGTACTTC

V gene: TRBV7-2
D gene: .
CDR3 length: 14
J gene: TRBJ1-2
clone size: .
CDR3 protein: CASSPRSGDYGYTF
CDR3 DNA: TGTGCCAGCAGCCCGAGGTCCGGGGACTATGGCTACACCTTC

V gene: TRBV6-6
D gene: TRBD1
CDR3 length: 14
J gene: TRBJ1-2
clone size: .
CDR3 protein: CASSSPGQDYGYTF
CDR3 DNA: TGTGCCAGCAGTTCGCCGGGACAGGACTATGGCTACACCTTC

V gene: TRBV7-2
D gene: TRBD1
CDR3 length: 18
J gene: TRBJ2-1
clone size: .
CDR3 protein: CASSLRYGTGGQYNEQFF
CDR3 DNA: TGTGCCAGCAGCTTACGGTATGGGACAGGGGGCCAATACAATGAGCAGTTCTTC

V gene: TRBV13
D gene: TRBD1
CDR3 length: 15
J gene: TRBJ1-2
clone size: .
CDR3 protein: CASSLGDRASYGYTF
CDR3 DNA: TGTGCCAGCAGCTTAGGGGACAGGGCATCCTATGGCTACACCTTC

V gene: TRBV11-2
D gene: .
CDR3 length: 15
J gene: TRBJ1-2
clone size: .
CDR3 protein: CASSFGRNPNYGYTF
CDR3 DNA: TGTGCCAGCAGCTTCGGGCGGAACCCTAACTATGGCTACACCTTC

V gene: TRBV5-1
D gene: .
CDR3 length: 16
J gene: TRBJ2-3
clone size: .
CDR3 protein: CASSLPGIRETDTQYF
CDR3 DNA: TGCGCCAGCAGCTTACCAGGGATTCGGGAGACAGATACGCAGTATTTT

V gene: TRBV7-2
D gene: .
CDR3 length: 14
J gene: TRBJ2-1
clone size: few
CDR3 protein: CASSTERAYNEQFF
CDR3 DNA: TGTGCCAGCAGCACCGAGCGGGCCTACAATGAGCAGTTCTTC

V gene: TRBV18
D gene: .
CDR3 length: 14
J gene: TRBJ1-3
clone size: .
CDR3 protein: CASSPPPYGDTIYF
CDR3 DNA: TGTGCCAGCTCACCACCCCCTTACGGGGACACCATATATTTT

V gene: TRBV2
D gene: .
CDR3 length: 16
J gene: TRBJ2-6
clone size: .
CDR3 protein: CARQRQKGSGANVLTF
CDR3 DNA: TGTGCCAGGCAGCGCCAAAAGGGGTCCGGGGCCAACGTCCTGACTTTC

V gene: TRBV2
D gene: .
CDR3 length: 15
J gene: TRBJ2-3
clone size: .
CDR3 protein: CASRTGTASRDTQYF
CDR3 DNA: TGTGCCAGCAGGACCGGGACGGCCTCCAGGGATACGCAGTATTTT

V gene: TRBV25-1
D gene: .
CDR3 length: 14
J gene: TRBJ1-3
clone size: .
CDR3 protein: CASSEYNSGNTIYF
CDR3 DNA: TGTGCCAGCAGTGAATACAACTCTGGAAACACCATATATTTT

V gene: TRBV19
D gene: TRBD1
CDR3 length: 16
J gene: TRBJ2-5
clone size: .
CDR3 protein: CASSIGGTGGLETQYF
CDR3 DNA: TGTGCCAGTAGTATTGGCGGAACAGGGGGCTTAGAGACCCAGTACTTC